This is a list of T cell receptor beta chains from one sample in a study of graft-versus-host responses after intestinal transplantation. Their cognate antigens are unknown. The method was immunoSEQ multiplex PCR; TCRdb's version includes in-frame clones alone and lacks a portion of them. This table holds some 62,000 clones, 90% to 95% found once. The sample was unstimulated CD8+ T cells sorted from spleen or lymph node cells, taken before transplant. Receptors originate from a human donor who was the organ donor for an intestinal transplant. CDR3s include the opening cysteine and the closing phenylalanine or tryptophan. The D gene is left open where the match is weak. Expanded clones are given a class, and other clones once, few, many or no size at all.

TGTGCCAGTAGTACCCTGGGACAGGGGAATGAGCAGTTCTTC CASSTLGQGNEQFF TRBJ2-1 TRBD1 TRBV19 NA 14
TGTGCCAGCAGCCAAGGGACAGGGGCGAGCTATGGCTACACCTTC CASSQGTGASYGYTF TRBJ1-2 TRBD1 TRBV5-6 NA 15
TGTGCCAGCTCGCTTCGACAGGGGAGAGGGAATGAAAAACTGTTTTTT CASSLRQGRGNEKLFF TRBJ1-4 TRBD1 TRBV18 once 16
TGTGCCAGCAGTCACGGACTAGCGGGAGGAACAGATACGCAGTATTTT CASSHGLAGGTDTQYF TRBJ2-3 TRBD2 TRBV27 NA 16
TGTGCCAGCAGTTTAGGGAACCTAGCGGGAGGGCCCCCAGATACGCAGTATTTT CASSLGNLAGGPPDTQYF TRBJ2-3 TRBD2 TRBV28 NA 18
TGCGCCAGCAGCTTGTCTATTTGGGGGGAAGAGACCCAGTACTTC CASSLSIWGEETQYF TRBJ2-5 NA TRBV5-1 NA 15
TGTGCCACCAGCCAGGGACAGGGGAGAGGGAAGGGTCCTGGCTACACCTTC CATSQGQGRGKGPGYTF TRBJ1-2 TRBD1 TRBV15 NA 17
TGTGCCAGCTCACCGCAGGGAAACGAGCAGTACTTC CASSPQGNEQYF TRBJ2-7 NA TRBV18 NA 12
TGTGCCAGCGCTGGGGTGGGAGGGCCCATCGAGCAGTACTTC CASAGVGGPIEQYF TRBJ2-7 TRBD2 TRBV5-6 NA 14
TGTGCCAGCAGCTTAGCGGTTGTCTTAGGGACACCCCGCACCGGGGAGCTGTTTTTT CASSLAVVLGTPRTGELFF TRBJ2-2 NA TRBV7-9 NA 19
TGTGCCACCAGCGGTGATGGAACGGGCACTGAAGCTTTCTTT CATSGDGTGTEAFF TRBJ1-1 NA TRBV15 NA 14
TGTGCCAGCAGCTCCCACAGGGGGAAAGATCAGCCCCAGCATTTT CASSSHRGKDQPQHF TRBJ1-5 TRBD1 TRBV7-9 NA 15
TGTGCCAATAGGGGAAAGGGAGATACGCAGTATTTT CANRGKGDTQYF TRBJ2-3 NA TRBV28 NA 12
TGTGCCAGCAGTTCCTACTTGGACAGGGGTTCCTACGAGCAGTACTTC CASSSYLDRGSYEQYF TRBJ2-7 TRBD1 TRBV27 NA 16
TGTGCCAGCGCGGACAGGGGCAATCAGCCCCAGCATTTT CASADRGNQPQHF TRBJ1-5 TRBD1 TRBV18 NA 13
TGTGCCAGCAGCGCCTCGGGACAGGACACCTACGAGCAGTACTTC CASSASGQDTYEQYF TRBJ2-7 TRBD1 TRBV9 NA 15
TGTGCCAGCAGTCTTTCGGGGAACGCCAAAAACATTCAGTACTTC CASSLSGNAKNIQYF TRBJ2-4 NA TRBV27 NA 15
TGTGCCAGCAGGGAAAACAGGGGTCCCCTCTTC CASRENRGPLF TRBJ2-1 TRBD1 TRBV2 NA 11
TGTGCCAGCAGTGGACTAGCGGGACGTTCAGATACGCAGTATTTT CASSGLAGRSDTQYF TRBJ2-3 TRBD2 TRBV2 NA 15
TGCGCCAGCAGCCTCGTCTTACAAGGGAGCGAGCAGTACTTC CASSLVLQGSEQYF TRBJ2-7 NA TRBV4-3 few 14
TGTGCCAGCAGCTTGCGTCAGGAGACAGGGTTAGAGACCCAGTACTTC CASSLRQETGLETQYF TRBJ2-5 TRBD1 TRBV5-4 NA 16
TGTGCCAGCAGTGAAGACAGGGTTGGACAGGGACGCTACACCTTC CASSEDRVGQGRYTF TRBJ1-2 TRBD1 TRBV6-1 NA 15
TGTGCCAGCAGCCCCCTAGTAGCAGATACGCAGTATTTT CASSPLVADTQYF TRBJ2-3 NA TRBV13 NA 13
TGTGCCAGCAGTGACTTAGCGGGAGTCAACCACGAGCAGTACTTC CASSDLAGVNHEQYF TRBJ2-7 TRBD2 TRBV6-1 few 15
TGTGCCGCGGCCGGGGCCTACAATGAGCAGTTCTTC CAAAGAYNEQFF TRBJ2-1 NA TRBV10-3 NA 12
TGCGCCAGCAGCTTAGCGGGAGGAACCTACGAGCAGTACTTC CASSLAGGTYEQYF TRBJ2-7 TRBD2 TRBV4-1 NA 14
TGTGCCAGCAGCCGCGTCAGAGCGGGAGGGCTGTGGGGAGAGACCCAGTACTTC CASSRVRAGGLWGETQYF TRBJ2-5 TRBD2 TRBV11-1 NA 18
TGTGCCAGCAGTTTCTCCGAGCAGGGGGAATACGAGCAGTACTTC CASSFSEQGEYEQYF TRBJ2-7 TRBD1 TRBV6-5 NA 15
TGCGCCAGCAGCCAAGATAGCAACGGAGAGGATGAAAAACTGTTTTTT CASSQDSNGEDEKLFF TRBJ1-4 NA TRBV4-3 NA 16
TGTGCCAGCAGTCGCGAGACAGGGTTATACGAGCAGTACTTC CASSRETGLYEQYF TRBJ2-7 TRBD1 TRBV6-1 NA 14
TGTGCCAGCAGTCCAACTAGCGGGAGGGCCCTCTACGAGCAGTACTTC CASSPTSGRALYEQYF TRBJ2-7 TRBD2 TRBV7-9 NA 16
TGCGCCAGCAGCCCGACGGGACATTATCTCTCTGGAAACACCATATATTTT CASSPTGHYLSGNTIYF TRBJ1-3 NA TRBV4-1 NA 17
TGTGCCAGCAGGGCGGCCAGCACAGATACGCAGTATTTT CASRAASTDTQYF TRBJ2-3 NA TRBV14 NA 13
TGTGCCAGCTCTATAACGGGGACAGATAATCAGCCCCAGCATTTT CASSITGTDNQPQHF TRBJ1-5 TRBD1 TRBV19 NA 15
TGTGCCAGCAGCGTAGCAGGGGGTTTTTCTGAAGCTTTCTTT CASSVAGGFSEAFF TRBJ1-1 TRBD1 TRBV9 NA 14
TGCACCAGCAGATGGAGTTGTGCACAAAGTCGGGCCAACGTCCTGACTTTC CTSRWSCAQSRANVLTF TRBJ2-6 NA TRBV1 NA 17
TGTGCCAGCAGCTTCCCCTCCCCTGACAGGCGTCCCTACGAGCAGTACTTC CASSFPSPDRRPYEQYF TRBJ2-7 NA TRBV5-6 NA 17
TGCGCCAGCAGCCAAGAACGACTAGCCCGCCCCTACAATGAGCAGTTCTTC CASSQERLARPYNEQFF TRBJ2-1 TRBD2 TRBV4-1 NA 17